This is a list of T cell receptor beta chains from one sample in a study of T cell changes during pregnancy in multiple sclerosis. TCRdb's table, derived via immunoSEQ multiplex PCR, lists solely in-frame clones and lacks some. The sample lists about 34,000 clones; around 90% were seen once. The sample in question was CD8+ T cells from peripheral blood mononuclear cells, obtained in the third trimester of pregnancy. The receptors here all came from a female donor with multiple sclerosis, enrolled in a pregnancy study. CDR3s include the opening cysteine and the closing phenylalanine or tryptophan. Size tells how often a clone was seen (once, few, many) or the class of an expanded clone, and some rows leave it out.

clone_size j_call cdr3_length v_call cdr3_aa
NA TRBJ2-5 16 TRBV7-2 CASSLLLSGNQETQYF
few TRBJ2-7 13 TRBV6-1 CASSEGSAYEQYF
NA TRBJ2-4 13 TRBV27 CASSTQHRDIQYF
NA TRBJ1-2 13 TRBV7-9 CASSLTGDYGYTF
NA TRBJ1-1 12 TRBV7-3 CASSSGSTEAFF
NA TRBJ2-7 12 TRBV7-2 CASHPGAGEQYF
NA TRBJ1-2 16 TRBV4-2 CASSQDRQGANYGYTF
NA TRBJ1-2 16 TRBV21-1 CASNKSRDRVNYGYTF
NA TRBJ1-5 15 TRBV19 CASSIDRFGKQPQHF
NA TRBJ2-4 16 TRBV7-8 CASSFGTLVAKNIQYF
NA TRBJ2-7 14 TRBV18 CASSMRTGPEEQYF
NA TRBJ2-1 14 TRBV7-3 CASSPHQGYNEQFF
NA TRBJ2-3 14 TRBV7-8 CASSPQGGADTQYF
NA TRBJ1-2 16 TRBV4-2 CASSQDRAGEGNGYTF
NA TRBJ2-1 13 TRBV6-5 CASSFGGYNEQFF
once TRBJ1-2 16 TRBV5-8 CASLEPGGGSIDGYTF
NA TRBJ1-2 15 TRBV4-3 CASSPDGDLGYGYTF
NA TRBJ1-2 15 TRBV5-8 CASLFFDSLYYGYTF
once TRBJ2-1 16 TRBV6-4 CASSALPGGPYNEQFF
NA TRBJ2-7 12 TRBV7-9 CASSWDSYEQYF
NA TRBJ2-7 13 TRBV4-3 CASSQRVSYEQYF
NA TRBJ2-1 11 TRBV7-3 CASRGGNEQFF
NA TRBJ1-1 14 TRBV2 CASRPGTGGTEAFF
NA TRBJ1-1 14 TRBV27 CASSWGGGKSEAFF
NA TRBJ2-7 13 TRBV5-4 CASSGMGDYEQYF
NA TRBJ2-1 19 TRBV27 CASSSLWRTSGGPDNEQFF
NA TRBJ1-6 11 TRBV2 CASLSRDNHHF
few TRBJ1-5 17 TRBV30 CAWSPDRGPYSNQPQHF
NA TRBJ2-7 14 TRBV5-4 CASSSPGQGFEQYF
NA TRBJ2-5 15 TRBV7-2 CASSLGLAAFGTQYF
NA TRBJ2-3 16 TRBV4-1 CASSQWGLGIPDTQYF
NA TRBJ2-3 13 TRBV25-1 CASSRSSTDTQYF
NA TRBJ1-6 15 TRBV4-1 CASSQGPGGTSPLHF
NA TRBJ2-5 19 TRBV9 CASSDAGTSGGTPGETQYF
few TRBJ2-5 14 TRBV30 CAWSAMDMRETQYF
NA TRBJ1-2 13 TRBV5-6 CASSLVAAYGYTF
NA TRBJ1-1 14 TRBV7-2 CASSSLPDSTEAFF
NA TRBJ2-1 14 TRBV9 CASSLGTTYNEQFF
few TRBJ2-3 17 TRBV4-3 CASSPSGPSGATDTQYF
NA TRBJ1-2 14 TRBV5-6 CASSLGQLNYGYTF
NA TRBJ2-3 14 TRBV9 CASSVERGSDTQYF
NA TRBJ1-3 12 TRBV4-1 CASSGGVDTIYF